The 26 T cell receptor beta chains below all came from one sample that was sequenced in a study of yellow fever vaccine responses in identical twins. Via MiXCR, TCRdb re-called the RT-PCR reads, giving one row per CDR3 protein. The sample yields several thousand distinct CDR3 sequences, about 76% seen once. Sequencing used T cells from blood (PBMCs), unsorted or a sorted subset (not recorded which), obtained before or after yellow fever vaccination (not recorded which). All receptors come from a woman aged 18-30 years who received the yellow fever vaccine.

The gene calls are TRBV12-3 or TRBV12-4 and TRBJ2-2; no clear D. Trimming pared 3 bases from V and 4 bases from J, leaving 6 bases between. This CDR3 is 13 amino acids long. For the CDR3, the DNA is TGTGCCAGCAGTTTGGAGACCACCGGGGAGCTGTTTTTT. Protein: CASSLETTGELFF.

The rearrangement joins TRBV18 to TRBJ1-3, with D perhaps TRBD1 (5 bases). V gave up 6 bases and J gave up 0 bases, with 15 bases separating them. In germline, CDR1 is KGHSH, CDR2 LQKENI. The CDR3 is 16 residues long. CDR3 sequence (DNA): TGTGCCAGCTCCCTCAAGACAGCCGACTCTGGAAACACCATATATTTT. It specifies CASSLKTADSGNTIYF.

The chain has TRBV11-1 and TRBJ2-1, with D unclear. Trimming removed 3 bases at V and 0 bases at J, with 9 bases between. The CDR3 sequence is 15 residues long. The germline gives CDR1 SGHAT, CDR2 FQDESV (reference sequence). The CDR3 DNA reads as TGTGCCAGCAGCTTCGGCGGAAGCTCCTACAATGAGCAGTTCTTC. This codes for CASSFGGSSYNEQFF.

The chain recombines TRBV2 with TRBJ2-3, with 8 bases lining up with TRBD1. In germline, CDR1 is SNHLY, CDR2 FYNNEI. V lost 6 bases to trimming and J lost 3 bases; unmatched junction nucleotides: 11. CDR3 size: 16 residues. The CDR3 sequence is CASSTPYRGITDTQYF. The CDR3 DNA reads as TGTGCCAGCAGCACACCCTACAGGGGGATTACAGATACGCAGTATTTT.

This chain joins TRBV20-1 and TRBJ2-2, with a possible D match to TRBD2 (6 bases). This CDR3 spans 14 amino acids. Germline CDR1 DFQATT, CDR2 SNEGSKA (reference sequence). V was cut by 3 bases and J by 6 bases, with 14 bases left in between. The CDR3 region is CSARWSLAAGELFF. In DNA, the CDR3 is TGCAGTGCTAGGTGGTCTTTAGCGGCCGGGGAGCTGTTTTTT.

The chain carries TRBV18 and TRBJ1-2; D is ambiguous. The V end lost 2 bases, the J end lost 1 base, and 11 bases lay between the germline ends. This CDR3 spans 15 amino acids. Germline assignment: CDR1 KGHSH and CDR2 LQKENI. CDR3 loop: CASSPGPGFNYGYTF. For the CDR3, the DNA is TGTGCCAGCTCACCAGGGCCGGGGTTTAACTATGGCTACACCTTC.

This chain uses TRBV12-3 or TRBV12-4 with TRBJ2-1; 10 bases are a match to TRBD2. With 6 bases clipped from V and 0 bases from J, the junction kept 17 bases outside the gene matches. The CDR3 is made up of 20 amino acids. Written as DNA, the CDR3 is TGTGCCAGCAGAAGAAAGCGGGAGGGCTCATTCGTAAGCTCCTACAATGAGCAGTTCTTC. Its protein is CASRRKREGSFVSSYNEQFF.

This clonotype showed up just a few times. The CDR3 loop reads CATSREMVGRGEAFF. In nucleotides, the CDR3 is TGTGCCACCAGCAGAGAGATGGTAGGGCGGGGTGAAGCTTTCTTT. The chain employs TRBV15 and TRBJ1-1; D remains ambiguous. CDR3 length: 15 residues. V dropped 0 bases and J dropped 7 bases, with 15 bases sitting between them. The germline V gene has CDR1 LNHNV and CDR2 YYDKDF (reference sequence). Combining the CDR3 with reference TRBV15 and TRBJ1-1 gives the whole variable domain DAMVIQNPRYQVTQFGKPVTLSCSQTLNHNVMYWYQQKSSQAPKLLFHYYDKDFNNEADTPDNFQSRRPNTSFCFLDIRSPGLGDTAMYLCATSREMVGRGEAFFGQGTRLTVV.

The chain links TRBV6-1 to TRBJ1-1; TRBD1 aligns across 10 bases. The V and J ends lost 6 bases and 5 bases, in that order; junction bases with no gene match: 6. CDR1 and CDR2 (germline): MNHNS, SASEGT. The CDR3 runs to 14 residues. As DNA, the CDR3 is TGTGCCAGCAGCCACGGACAGGGGGGGACTGAAGCTTTCTTT. It translates to CASSHGQGGTEAFF.

This clonotype appeared once. V usage is TRBV15 and J usage is TRBJ1-2; D ambiguous. Trimming took 4 bases from V and 4 from J, leaving 19 bases between them. Germline CDR1 LNHNV, CDR2 YYDKDF (reference sequence). This CDR3 comprises 16 residues. This CDR3 reads CATSNPRPGESYGYTF. Here the CDR3 DNA reads TGTGCCACCAGCAACCCTCGTCCGGGAGAATCCTATGGCTACACCTTC.

The sample holds one count of this clonotype. The V call is TRBV12-3 or TRBV12-4, the J call TRBJ2-3, with D unresolved. V was pared by 3 bases and J by 5 bases, with 6 bases between. This CDR3 is 12 amino acids long. In DNA form, the CDR3 reads TGTGCCAGCAGTTTGAGTGTAGATACGCAGTATTTT. This codes for CASSLSVDTQYF.

The chain carries TRBV27 and TRBJ2-7; D might be TRBD1 or TRBD2, each matching 5 bases. The length of the CDR3 is 12 residues. The V end lost 6 bases, the J end lost 6 bases, and 12 bases lay between the germline ends. The germline V gene encodes CDR1 MNHEY and CDR2 SMNVEV (reference sequence). CDR3 region: CASSRTGAEQYF. CDR3 in DNA: TGTGCCAGCAGCCGGACTGGGGCCGAGCAGTACTTC.

The chain combines TRBV29-1 with TRBJ1-2; tentatively, D is TRBD1 (5 bases). This CDR3 is built from 15 residues. Trimming removed 6 bases at V and 6 bases at J, with 23 bases between. CDR1 is SQVTM, CDR2 ANQGSEA, per germline. The CDR3 loop is CSVTASGGNGNGYTF. The CDR3 DNA sequence: TGCAGCGTCACAGCTTCTGGGGGAAATGGGAATGGCTACACCTTC.

This rearrangement joins TRBV4-1 to TRBJ1-1; perhaps TRBD1 as D (5 bases). V was clipped by 1 base and J by 4 bases, with 16 bases between them. The germline gives CDR1 MGHRA, CDR2 YSYEKL. This CDR3 is 16 amino acids long. CDR3 protein: CASSQAQGGVATEAFF. CDR3 coding DNA: TGCGCCAGCAGCCAAGCCCAGGGAGGGGTTGCCACTGAAGCTTTCTTT.

The V gene is TRBV6-5, the J gene TRBJ1-1; D is unresolved. The CDR3 loop spans 13 amino acids. The germline V gene has CDR1 MNHEY and CDR2 SVGAGI. Trimming removed 0 bases from V and 4 bases from J, with 6 bases in between. Here the CDR3 DNA reads TGTGCCAGCAGTTACTCGAAGAGCACTGAAGCTTTCTTT. Its translation is CASSYSKSTEAFF.

V gene TRBV29-1 combines with J gene TRBJ1-2, with unresolved D. The CDR3 sequence is 14 residues long. Trimming left V 6 bases short and J 4 bases short, with 18 bases between. In germline, CDR1 is SQVTM, CDR2 ANQGSEA. CDR3 sequence reads: CSVRRPGLPYGYTF. In DNA, the CDR3 is TGCAGCGTGAGAAGGCCGGGTCTTCCCTATGGCTACACCTTC.

The chain combines TRBV10-3 with TRBJ1-3; a possible D gene is TRBD1 (5 bases). Germline CDR1 and CDR2: ENHRY and SYGVKD. CDR3 length: 13 amino acids. V shed 10 bases and J shed 2 bases, with 12 bases lying between them. The CDR3 region is CATQGWAGNTIYF. The CDR3 DNA reads as TGTGCCACCCAGGGTTGGGCTGGAAACACCATATATTTT.

In DNA, the CDR3 is TGTGCCAGCAGCTTTTATACAGGGGTTGAAGCTTTCTTT. Translating gives CASSFYTGVEAFF. The chain joins TRBV13 to TRBJ1-1; TRBD1 agrees at 7 bases. The CDR3 has 13 amino acids. V gave up 3 bases and J gave up 7 bases; unmatched junction bases: 5. Germline V gives CDR1 PRHDT, CDR2 FYEKMQ (reference sequence).

CDR3 nucleotide sequence: TGCGCCAGCAGCCAAGAGCGACAGATGAACACTGAAGCTTTCTTT. Protein sequence: CASSQERQMNTEAFF. The chain has TRBV4-1 and TRBJ1-1; D is possibly TRBD1 (5 bases). Trimming took 0 bases from V and 0 from J, leaving 8 bases between them. Germline V gene data show CDR1 as MGHRA and CDR2 as YSYEKL. There are 15 residues in the CDR3.

This clonotype has a single count. The chain is built from TRBV13 and TRBJ2-7, with D unclear. Germline V gene data show CDR1 as PRHDT and CDR2 as FYEKMQ (reference sequence). The V end was cut by 4 bases, the J end by 1 base, with 11 bases between. CDR3 size: 14 residues. The CDR3 sequence: CASSSGTPSYEQYF. DNA of the CDR3: TGTGCCAGCAGCTCAGGTACACCGTCCTACGAGCAGTACTTC. Full variable domain (rest looked up from reference TRBV13 and TRBJ2-7): AAGVIQSPRHLIKEKRETATLKCYPIPRHDTVYWYQQGPGQDPQFLISFYEKMQSDKGSIPDRFSAQQFSDYHSELNMSSLELGDSALYFCASSSGTPSYEQYFGPGTRLTVT.

The chain links TRBV4-1 to TRBJ1-2; TRBD1 matches 9 bases. CDR1 and CDR2 from the germline V gene are MGHRA and YSYEKL. Trimming took 3 bases from V and 5 from J; bases not matched to a gene: 10. The CDR3 is 16 amino acids. The CDR3 DNA is TGCGCCAGCAGCCACCCAGGACAGGGGCAAGGATATGGCTACACCTTC. Translated, it gives CASSHPGQGQGYGYTF.

V is TRBV14 and J is TRBJ2-1; no clear D gene. From germline, CDR1 is SGHDN and CDR2 FVKESK. CDR3 length: 14 residues. The ends were cut back, 2 bases at V and 4 bases at J, with 9 bases in the middle. CDR3 sequence (DNA): TGTGCCAGCAGCCAAAGTTCAATATACAATGAGCAGTTCTTC. This translates into CASSQSSIYNEQFF.

Only one count was recorded for this clonotype. J is TRBJ1-3 and V is TRBV12-3 or TRBV12-4; 9 bases align to TRBD1. The CDR3 totals 15 residues. The trim removed 6 bases at V and 5 bases at J, leaving 8 bases unmatched. This CDR3 reads CASRQGQGRRNTIYF. CDR3 sequence (DNA): TGTGCCAGCAGACAAGGACAGGGGAGGAGAAACACCATATATTTT.

V gene TRBV18 combines with J gene TRBJ1-5; D unclear. Germline values: CDR1 KGHSH, CDR2 LQKENI. The CDR3 loop spans 16 amino acids. V dropped 2 bases and J dropped 5 bases, with 16 bases sitting between them. CDR3 DNA: TGTGCCAGCTCACCAAGAGGGAGTTTGAAGTATCAGCCCCAGCATTTT. Protein sequence: CASSPRGSLKYQPQHF.

V is TRBV10-2 and J is TRBJ2-1; TRBD1 is a possible D gene (6 bases). Germline V gene lookup returns CDR1 WSHSY and CDR2 SAAADI. This CDR3 spans 17 amino acids. With 4 bases removed from V and 8 bases from J, the gap between germline ends came to 24 bases. CDR3 sequence reads: CASSVGQNPNTGYEQFF. DNA for the CDR3: TGCGCCAGCAGTGTTGGACAGAACCCCAACACTGGGTATGAGCAGTTCTTC.

This rearrangement joins TRBV27 to TRBJ1-2, with D perhaps TRBD1 (6 bases). Per germline, CDR1 MNHEY and CDR2 SMNVEV (reference sequence). This CDR3 contains 13 residues. The V gene lost 9 bases and the J gene lost 2 bases, with 13 bases spanning the gap. CDR3 sequence: CASSPTGNYGYTF. The CDR3 DNA reads TGTGCCAGTAGTCCCACAGGGAACTATGGCTACACCTTC.